Sequencing of this T cell receptor beta chain was carried out in a study of post-analysis software for immune sequencing data. Study context: The patients showed relapsing-remitting, secondary progressive and progressive-relapsing multiple sclerosis courses.

There are 13 residues in the CDR3. The germline V gene encodes CDR1 SGHRS and CDR2 YFSETQ. Trimming removed 7 bases at V and 10 bases at J, with 18 bases between. Study observations and caveats: Patients used several TRBV segments, including TRBV5-6, TRBV5-1 and TRBV20-1, more often than controls. Patients with multiple sclerosis recorded significantly lower normalized Chao1 diversity than controls, the study found.

Comments on this clonotype: Antigen unknown.

Unique-molecular-identifier-tagged TCR beta cDNA libraries were used. Via MiXCR, TCRdb re-called the PCR reads, giving one row per CDR3 protein. The sample records about 430,000 distinct CDR3 sequences, roughly 38% being singletons. The chain combines TRBV5-1 with TRBJ2-1; D is possibly TRBD2 (5 bases). Sequencing was performed on blood. The receptor was derived from a girl aged 2-10 years with multiple sclerosis. The CDR3 DNA is TGCGCCAGCGGCTCCCAACCCGACTACGAGCAGTTCTTC. Translation gives CASGSQPDYEQFF.